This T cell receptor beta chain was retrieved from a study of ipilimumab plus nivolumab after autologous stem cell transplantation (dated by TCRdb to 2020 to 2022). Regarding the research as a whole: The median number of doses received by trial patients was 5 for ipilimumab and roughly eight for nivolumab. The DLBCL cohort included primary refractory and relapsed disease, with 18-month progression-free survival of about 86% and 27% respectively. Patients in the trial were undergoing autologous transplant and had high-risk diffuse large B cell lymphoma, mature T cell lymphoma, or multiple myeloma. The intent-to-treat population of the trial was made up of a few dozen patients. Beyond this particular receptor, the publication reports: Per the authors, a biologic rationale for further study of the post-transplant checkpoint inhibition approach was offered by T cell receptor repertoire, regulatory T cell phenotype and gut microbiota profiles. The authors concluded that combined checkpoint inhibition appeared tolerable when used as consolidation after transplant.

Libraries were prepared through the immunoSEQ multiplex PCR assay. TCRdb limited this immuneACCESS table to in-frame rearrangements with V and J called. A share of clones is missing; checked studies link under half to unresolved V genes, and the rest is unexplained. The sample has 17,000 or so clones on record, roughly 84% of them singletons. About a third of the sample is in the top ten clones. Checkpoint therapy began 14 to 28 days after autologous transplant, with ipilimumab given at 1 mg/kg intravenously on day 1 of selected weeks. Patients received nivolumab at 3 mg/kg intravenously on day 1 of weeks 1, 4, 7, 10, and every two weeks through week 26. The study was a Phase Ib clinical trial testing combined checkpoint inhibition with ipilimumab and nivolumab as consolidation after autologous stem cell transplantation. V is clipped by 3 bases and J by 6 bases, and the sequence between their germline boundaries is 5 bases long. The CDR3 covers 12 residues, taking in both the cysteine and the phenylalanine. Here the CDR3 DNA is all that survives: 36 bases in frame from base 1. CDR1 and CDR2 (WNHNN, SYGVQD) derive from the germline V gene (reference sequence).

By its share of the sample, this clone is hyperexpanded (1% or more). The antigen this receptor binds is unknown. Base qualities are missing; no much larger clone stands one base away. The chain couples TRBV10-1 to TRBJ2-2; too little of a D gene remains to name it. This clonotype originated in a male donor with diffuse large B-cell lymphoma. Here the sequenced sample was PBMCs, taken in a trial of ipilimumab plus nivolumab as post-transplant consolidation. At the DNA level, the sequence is TGCGCCAGCAGTGATAGGGCCGGGGAGCTGTTTTTT. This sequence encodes CASSDRAGELFF.